These T cell receptor beta chains were read from a single sample in a study of T cells in Graves' hyperthyroidism and ophthalmopathy. TCRdb re-called the multiplex PCR reads with MiXCR, one entry per CDR3 protein. The sample contains roughly 800,000 distinct CDR3 sequences, roughly 37% of which appear only once. Material for sequencing was blood. These receptor sequences come from a man between 18 and 29 years old with Graves' hyperthyroidism. Each CDR3 is given with its conserved first and last residue. A D gene is named only where the DNA matches it firmly. Clone size is stated in some rows and not others, as once, few, many or a class when expanded.

d_call: -
v_call: TRBV19
clone_size: many
j_call: TRBJ1-1
cdr3_nt: TGTGCCAGTAGTATAAAGGGAACTGAAGCTTTCTTT
cdr3_aa: CASSIKGTEAFF

d_call: TRBD1
v_call: TRBV2
clone_size: -
j_call: TRBJ1-1
cdr3_nt: TGTGCCGCGTGGGACAGGAACACTGAAGCTTTCTTT
cdr3_aa: CAAWDRNTEAFF

d_call: -
v_call: TRBV11-2
clone_size: many
j_call: TRBJ1-6
cdr3_nt: TGTGCCAGCAGCTCTTTGAGCGCGACCCTCCACTTT
cdr3_aa: CASSSLSATLHF

d_call: TRBD1
v_call: TRBV4-1
clone_size: -
j_call: TRBJ1-1
cdr3_nt: TGCGCCAGCAGCCAAGGGGGACAGCGGAACACTGAAGCTTTCTTT
cdr3_aa: CASSQGGQRNTEAFF

d_call: -
v_call: TRBV9
clone_size: -
j_call: TRBJ1-1
cdr3_nt: TGTGCCAGCAGTCAGACATGGAACACTGAAGCTTTCTTT
cdr3_aa: CASSQTWNTEAFF

d_call: -
v_call: TRBV5-5
clone_size: -
j_call: TRBJ1-1
cdr3_nt: TGTGCCAGCAGCCCCCCAGGGGCAGGCACTGAAGCTTTCTTT
cdr3_aa: CASSPPGAGTEAFF

d_call: TRBD2
v_call: TRBV7-2
clone_size: few
j_call: TRBJ2-2
cdr3_nt: TGTGCCAGCACTAGACTAGCGGGAGGGGAGAACACCGGGGAGCTGTTTTTT
cdr3_aa: CASTRLAGGENTGELFF

d_call: -
v_call: TRBV6-5
clone_size: -
j_call: TRBJ1-1
cdr3_nt: TGTGCCAGCGAAGTCATCGGGGACAATGGATATGAAGCTTTCTTT
cdr3_aa: CASEVIGDNGYEAFF

d_call: TRBD2
v_call: TRBV2
clone_size: many
j_call: TRBJ2-7
cdr3_nt: TGTGCCAGCCTCCGGGGGGAACGCGAGCAGTACTTC
cdr3_aa: CASLRGEREQYF

d_call: -
v_call: TRBV2
clone_size: few
j_call: TRBJ2-7
cdr3_nt: TGTGCCAGCATTGAGGGGGGCGCATGGTACGAGCAGTACTTC
cdr3_aa: CASIEGGAWYEQYF

d_call: TRBD1
v_call: TRBV5-5
clone_size: many
j_call: TRBJ1-2
cdr3_nt: TGTGCCAGCAGCTTGACGGACAGGAGCTATGGCTACACCTTC
cdr3_aa: CASSLTDRSYGYTF

d_call: -
v_call: TRBV13
clone_size: -
j_call: TRBJ1-1
cdr3_nt: TGTGCCAGCAGTATAAGGGGGGGGAACACTGAAGCTTTCTTT
cdr3_aa: CASSIRGGNTEAFF

d_call: -
v_call: TRBV4-3
clone_size: few
j_call: TRBJ1-2
cdr3_nt: TGCGCCAGCAGCCAAGACGGGCAGAAAAGGAACTATGGCTACACCTTC
cdr3_aa: CASSQDGQKRNYGYTF

d_call: TRBD1
v_call: TRBV5-1
clone_size: few
j_call: TRBJ2-7
cdr3_nt: TGCGCCAGCAGCTTACTACGGACAGGGGGCGGCGAGCAGTACTTC
cdr3_aa: CASSLLRTGGGEQYF

d_call: -
v_call: TRBV7-9
clone_size: -
j_call: TRBJ1-1
cdr3_nt: TGTGCCAGCAGCTTTGGCGGCGTGGGGAACACTGAAGATTTCTTT
cdr3_aa: CASSFGGVGNTEDFF